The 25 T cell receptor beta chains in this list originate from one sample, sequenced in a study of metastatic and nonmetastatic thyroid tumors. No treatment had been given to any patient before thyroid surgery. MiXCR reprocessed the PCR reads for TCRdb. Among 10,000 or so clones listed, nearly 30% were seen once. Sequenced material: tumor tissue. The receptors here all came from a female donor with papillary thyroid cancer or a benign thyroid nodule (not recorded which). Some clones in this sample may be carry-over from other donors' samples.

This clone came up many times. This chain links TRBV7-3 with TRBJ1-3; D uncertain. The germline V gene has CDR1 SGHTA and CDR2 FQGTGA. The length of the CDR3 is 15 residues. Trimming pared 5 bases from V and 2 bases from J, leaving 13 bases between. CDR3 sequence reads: CASSLNPDTGNTIYF. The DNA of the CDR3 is TGTGCCAGCAGCCTCAATCCAGATACTGGAAACACCATATATTTT.

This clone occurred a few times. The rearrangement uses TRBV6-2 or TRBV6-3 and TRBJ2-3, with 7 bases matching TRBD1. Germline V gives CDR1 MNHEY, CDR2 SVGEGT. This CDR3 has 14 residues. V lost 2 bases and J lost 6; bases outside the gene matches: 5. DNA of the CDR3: TGTGCCAGCAGTTACGGGACAGAGGTGGATACGCAGTATTTT. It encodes CASSYGTEVDTQYF.

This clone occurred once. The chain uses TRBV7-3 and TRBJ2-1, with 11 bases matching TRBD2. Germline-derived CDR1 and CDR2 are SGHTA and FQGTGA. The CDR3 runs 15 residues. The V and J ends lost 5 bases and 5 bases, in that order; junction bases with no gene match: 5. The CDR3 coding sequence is TGTGCCAGCAGCGAGGCTAGCGGGAGGCACAATGAGCAGTTCTTC. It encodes CASSEASGRHNEQFF. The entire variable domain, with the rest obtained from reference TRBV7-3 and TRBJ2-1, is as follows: GAGVSQTPSNKVTEKGKYVELRCDPISGHTALYWYRQSLGQGPEFLIYFQGTGAADDSGLPNDRFFAVRPEGSVSTLKIQRTERGDSAVYLCASSEASGRHNEQFFGPGTRLTVL.

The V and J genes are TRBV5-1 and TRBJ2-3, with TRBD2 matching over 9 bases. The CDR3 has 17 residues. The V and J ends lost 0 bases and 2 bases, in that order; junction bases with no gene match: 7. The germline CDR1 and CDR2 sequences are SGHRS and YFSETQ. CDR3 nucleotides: TGCGCCAGCAGCTTGGCCGGCAGCGGGGGGACCACAGATACGCAGTATTTT. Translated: CASSLAGSGGTTDTQYF.

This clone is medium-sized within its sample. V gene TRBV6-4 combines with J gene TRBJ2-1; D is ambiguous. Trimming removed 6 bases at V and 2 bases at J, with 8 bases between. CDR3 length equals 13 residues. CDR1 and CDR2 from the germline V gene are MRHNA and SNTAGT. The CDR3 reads CASSDEPYNEQFF. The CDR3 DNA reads TGTGCCAGCAGCGATGAGCCCTACAATGAGCAGTTCTTC.

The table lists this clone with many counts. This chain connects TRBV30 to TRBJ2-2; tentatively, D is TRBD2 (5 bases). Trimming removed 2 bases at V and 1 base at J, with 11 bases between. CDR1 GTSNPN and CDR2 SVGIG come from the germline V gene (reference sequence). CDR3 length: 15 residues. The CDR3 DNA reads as TGTGCCTGGAGTAAACTAGGCGGGAACACCGGGGAGCTGTTTTTT. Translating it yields CAWSKLGGNTGELFF.

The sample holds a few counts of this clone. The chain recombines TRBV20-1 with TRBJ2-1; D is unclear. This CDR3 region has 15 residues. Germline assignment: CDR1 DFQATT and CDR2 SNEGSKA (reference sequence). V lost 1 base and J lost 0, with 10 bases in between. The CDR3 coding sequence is TGCAGTGCTAGAGGTGGCTGGAGCTCCTACAATGAGCAGTTCTTC. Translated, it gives CSARGGWSSYNEQFF.

This chain's CDR3 is CASSQEGGLSGYTF. The CDR3 region has the DNA TGTGCCAGCAGCCAGGAGGGGGGGTTAAGTGGCTACACCTTC. The rearrangement joins TRBV7-2 to TRBJ1-2; a possible D gene is TRBD1 (6 bases). Per the germline V gene, CDR1 is SGHTA and CDR2 is FQGNSA. Trimming cost V 5 bases and J 7 bases, with 17 bases left between them. The CDR3 is 14 residues long. Full variable domain (missing parts from reference TRBV7-2 and TRBJ1-2): GAGVSQSPSNKVTEKGKDVELRCDPISGHTALYWYRQSLGQGLEFLIYFQGNSAPDKSGLPSDRFSAERTGGSVSTLTIQRTQQEDSAVYLCASSQEGGLSGYTFGSGTRLTVV.

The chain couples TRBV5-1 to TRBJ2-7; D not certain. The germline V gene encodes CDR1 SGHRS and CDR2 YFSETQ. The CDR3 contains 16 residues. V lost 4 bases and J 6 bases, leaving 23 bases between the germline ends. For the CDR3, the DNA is TGCGCCAGCAGCGGGCGGCCGGACGTGATCCCTACCGAGCAGTACTTC. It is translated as CASSGRPDVIPTEQYF. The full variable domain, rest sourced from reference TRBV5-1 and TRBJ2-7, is KAGVTQTPRYLIKTRGQQVTLSCSPISGHRSVSWYQQTPGQGLQFLFEYFSETQRNKGNFPGRFSGRQFSNSRSEMNVSTLELGDSALYLCASSGRPDVIPTEQYFGPGTRLTVT.

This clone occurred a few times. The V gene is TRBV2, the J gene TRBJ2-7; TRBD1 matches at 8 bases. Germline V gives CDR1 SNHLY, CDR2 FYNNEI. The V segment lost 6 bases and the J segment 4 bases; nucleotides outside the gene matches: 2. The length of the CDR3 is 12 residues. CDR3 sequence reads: CASRQGEYEQYF. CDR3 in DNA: TGTGCCAGCAGACAGGGGGAATACGAGCAGTACTTC.

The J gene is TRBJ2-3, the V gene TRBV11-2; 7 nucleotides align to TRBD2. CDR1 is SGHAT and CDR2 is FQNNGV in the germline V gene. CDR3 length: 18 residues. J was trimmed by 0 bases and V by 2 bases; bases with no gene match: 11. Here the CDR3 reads CASSLSIGRPPSTDTQYF. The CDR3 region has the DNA TGTGCCAGCAGCTTATCCATCGGGAGGCCCCCTAGCACAGATACGCAGTATTTT.

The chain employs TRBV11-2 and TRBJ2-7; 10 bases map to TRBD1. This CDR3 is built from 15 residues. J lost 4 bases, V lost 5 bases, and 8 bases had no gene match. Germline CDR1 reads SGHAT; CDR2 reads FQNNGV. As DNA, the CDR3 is TGTGCCAGCAGCCCGAGGACAGGGGGACTATACGAGCAGTACTTC. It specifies CASSPRTGGLYEQYF.

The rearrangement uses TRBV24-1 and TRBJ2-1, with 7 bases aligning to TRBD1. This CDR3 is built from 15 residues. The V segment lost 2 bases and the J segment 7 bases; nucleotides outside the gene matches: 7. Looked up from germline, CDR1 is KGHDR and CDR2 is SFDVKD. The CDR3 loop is CATSDYTGVGNEQFF. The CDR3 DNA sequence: TGTGCCACCAGTGATTATACAGGGGTAGGAAATGAGCAGTTCTTC.

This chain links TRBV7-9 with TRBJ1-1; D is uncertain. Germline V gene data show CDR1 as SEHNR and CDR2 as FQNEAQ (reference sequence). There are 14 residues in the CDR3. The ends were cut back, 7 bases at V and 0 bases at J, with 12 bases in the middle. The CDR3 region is CASNHREMNTEAFF. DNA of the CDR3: TGTGCCAGCAACCACCGGGAAATGAACACTGAAGCTTTCTTT. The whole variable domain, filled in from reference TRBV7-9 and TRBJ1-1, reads DTGVSQNPRHKITKRGQNVTFRCDPISEHNRLYWYRQTLGQGPEFLTYFQNEAQLEKSRLLSDRFSAERPKGSFSTLEIQRTEQGDSAMYLCASNHREMNTEAFFGQGTRLTVV.

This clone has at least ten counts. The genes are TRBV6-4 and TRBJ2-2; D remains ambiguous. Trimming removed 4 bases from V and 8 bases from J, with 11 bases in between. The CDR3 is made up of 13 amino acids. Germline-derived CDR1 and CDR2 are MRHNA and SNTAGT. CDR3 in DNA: TGTGCCAGCAGTGCGGTCCGAAGGGGGGAGCTGTTTTTT. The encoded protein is CASSAVRRGELFF.

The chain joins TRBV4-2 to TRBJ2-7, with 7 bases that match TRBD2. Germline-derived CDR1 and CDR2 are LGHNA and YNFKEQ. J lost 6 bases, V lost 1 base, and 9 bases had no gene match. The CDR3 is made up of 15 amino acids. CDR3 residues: CASSQGTSEHGEQYF. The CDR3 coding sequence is TGTGCCAGCAGCCAAGGCACTAGCGAGCATGGCGAGCAGTACTTC.

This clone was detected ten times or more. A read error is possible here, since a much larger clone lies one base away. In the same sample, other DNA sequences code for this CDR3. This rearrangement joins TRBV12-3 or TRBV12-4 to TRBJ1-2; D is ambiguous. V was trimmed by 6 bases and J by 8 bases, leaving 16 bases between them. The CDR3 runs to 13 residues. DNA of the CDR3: TGTGCCAGCAGGTTGGACCGGGCGGGGGGCTACACCTTC. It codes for CASRLDRAGGYTF.

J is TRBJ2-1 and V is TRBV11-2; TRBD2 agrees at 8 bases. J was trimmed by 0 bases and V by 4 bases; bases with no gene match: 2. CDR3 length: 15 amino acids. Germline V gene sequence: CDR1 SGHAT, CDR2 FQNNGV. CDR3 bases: TGTGCCAGCAGCTCCACTAGCGGCTCCTACAATGAGCAGTTCTTC. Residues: CASSSTSGSYNEQFF.

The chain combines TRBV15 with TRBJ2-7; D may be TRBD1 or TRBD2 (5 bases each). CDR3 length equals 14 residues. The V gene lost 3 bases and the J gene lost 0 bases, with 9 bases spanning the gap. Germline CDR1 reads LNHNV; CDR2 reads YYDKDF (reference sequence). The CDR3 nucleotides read TGTGCCACCAGCAGTGGGACGGTCTCCTACGAGCAGTACTTC. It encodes CATSSGTVSYEQYF.

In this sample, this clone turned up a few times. The CDR3: CAISRESDTQYF. In DNA, the CDR3 is TGTGCCATCAGTAGGGAATCAGATACGCAGTATTTT. The chain couples TRBV10-3 to TRBJ2-3; no definite D call. Trimming cost V 5 bases and J 4 bases, with 7 bases left between them. The CDR3 loop spans 12 amino acids. The germline gives CDR1 ENHRY, CDR2 SYGVKD.

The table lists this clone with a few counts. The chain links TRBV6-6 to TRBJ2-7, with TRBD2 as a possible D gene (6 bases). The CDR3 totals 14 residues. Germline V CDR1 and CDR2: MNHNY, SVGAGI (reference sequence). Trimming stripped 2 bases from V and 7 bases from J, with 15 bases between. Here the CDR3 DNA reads TGTGCCAGCAGTTACGGACGGGGGTTCGGTGAGCAGTACTTC. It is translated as CASSYGRGFGEQYF.

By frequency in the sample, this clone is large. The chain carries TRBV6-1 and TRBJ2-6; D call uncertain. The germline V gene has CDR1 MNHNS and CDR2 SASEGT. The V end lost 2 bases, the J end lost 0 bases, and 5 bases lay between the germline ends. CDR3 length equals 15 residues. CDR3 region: CASSERSSGANVLTF. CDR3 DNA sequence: TGTGCCAGCAGTGAAAGGTCCTCTGGGGCCAACGTCCTGACTTTC.

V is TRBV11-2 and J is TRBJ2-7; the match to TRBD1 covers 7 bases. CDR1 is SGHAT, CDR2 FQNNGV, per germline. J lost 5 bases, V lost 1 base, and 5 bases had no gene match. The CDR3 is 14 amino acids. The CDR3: CASSLGPRGNEQYF. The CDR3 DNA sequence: TGTGCCAGCAGCTTAGGTCCCAGGGGGAACGAGCAGTACTTC.

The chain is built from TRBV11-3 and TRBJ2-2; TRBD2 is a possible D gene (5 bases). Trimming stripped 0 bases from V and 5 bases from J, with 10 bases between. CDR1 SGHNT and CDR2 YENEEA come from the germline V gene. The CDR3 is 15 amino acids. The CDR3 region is CASSLDWRQTGELFF. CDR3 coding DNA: TGTGCCAGCAGCTTAGATTGGAGGCAAACCGGGGAGCTGTTTTTT.

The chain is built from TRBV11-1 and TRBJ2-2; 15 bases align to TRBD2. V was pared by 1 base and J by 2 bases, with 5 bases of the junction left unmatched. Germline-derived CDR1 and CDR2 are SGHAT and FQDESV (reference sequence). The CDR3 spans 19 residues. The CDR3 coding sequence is TGTGCCAGCAGCTTAGGGTTGGGACTAGCGGGAGGAAACACCGGGGAGCTGTTTTTT. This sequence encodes CASSLGLGLAGGNTGELFF.